This paragraph reports one T cell receptor beta chain. Antigen unknown. The data were taken from a study of T cell responses to AZD1222 COVID-19 vaccine. Study-wide findings and caveats: Recipients of two AZD1222 doses showed rising Spike-specific TCR breadth and depth. Baseline seropositivity occurred in only a handful of AZD1222 recipients. Dominant CD4 TCR responses targeted spike regions 160-218 and 743-854.

Repertoires were generated with immunoSEQ multiplex PCR, while TCRdb's copy carries only in-frame clones and drops some. The sample includes 180,000 or so clones, around 88% seen only once; the top ten take approximately 8%. This CDR3 region has 13 residues. V lost 2 bases, J lost 7 bases, and 11 bases lay in between. The germline V gene encodes CDR1 KGHSH and CDR2 LQKENI. Sequencing used peripheral blood, obtained on day 0 of AZD1222 vaccination. This clonotype was obtained from an adult in good health. The chain couples TRBV18 to TRBJ1-2; D uncertain. The CDR3: CASSPNERLGYTF. CDR3 DNA: TGTGCCAGCTCACCAAATGAAAGACTTGGCTACACCTTC.